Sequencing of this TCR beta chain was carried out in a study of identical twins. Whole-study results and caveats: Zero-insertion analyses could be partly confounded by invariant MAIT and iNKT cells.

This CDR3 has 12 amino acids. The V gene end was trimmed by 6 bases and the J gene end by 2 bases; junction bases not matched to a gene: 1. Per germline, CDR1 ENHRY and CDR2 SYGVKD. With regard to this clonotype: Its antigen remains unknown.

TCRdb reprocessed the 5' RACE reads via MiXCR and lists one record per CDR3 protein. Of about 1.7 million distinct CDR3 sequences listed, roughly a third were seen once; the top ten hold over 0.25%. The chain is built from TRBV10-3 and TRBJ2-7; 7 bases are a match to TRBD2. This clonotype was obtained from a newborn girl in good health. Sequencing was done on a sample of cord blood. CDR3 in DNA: TGTGCCATCAGACTAGCGACCTACGAGCAGTACTTC. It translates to CAIRLATYEQYF.